The clone carrying this T cell receptor (beta chain) appeared a single time. Its antigen is currently unknown. The CDR3 is 17 residues long. V was cut by 0 bases and J by 2 bases, with 11 bases left in between. Germline V gene lookup returns CDR1 LNHNV and CDR2 YYDKDF (reference sequence). Both CD4+ and CD8+ T cells were negatively isolated, and TEMRA cells underwent FACS enrichment. This entry belongs to a study of CD8 T cells in Susac syndrome. Study-wide findings and caveats: Regarding the TCR sequencing and HLA analysis, the study admitted that a relatively small number of individuals were involved.

cDNA came from approximately 0.5 to 1 ug RNA primed by random hexamers. The amplification used immunoSEQ multiplex PCR on TCR beta CDR3; it spanned 54 Vbeta and 13 Jbeta. TCRdb fed the immunoSEQ multiplex PCR reads into MiXCR, producing one record per CDR3 protein. The sample records fewer than 200,000 distinct CDR3 sequences, approximately 94% being singletons. The V call is TRBV15, the J call TRBJ2-6; maybe TRBD1 (5 bases). Sequencing was performed on CD4+ T cells from PBMCs. This clonotype originated in a human donor in good health. The CDR3 here is CATSRDRAGTGANVLTF. The CDR3 DNA follows: TGTGCCACCAGCAGAGATAGGGCAGGGACTGGGGCCAACGTCCTGACTTTC.